This entry lists 12 T cell receptor beta chains sequenced from one sample in a study of blood T cells in healthy people across ages (dated by TCRdb to between 2014 and 2017). The library came from 5' RACE. Sequencing instrument: Illumina HiSeq 2500. A second 7 to 11 cycle PCR used a sample-barcoded 5' primer and a J-beta primer mix. Using fastp at Q25 and MiXCR, TCRdb reprocessed the public reads and kept productive beta chains. Each entry is one CDR3 protein sequence, shown with its most common DNA and genes. For this sample there are about a million distinct CDR3 sequences; 35% to 40% appear just once. Of the sample, over 10% falls within the top ten clones. The specimen was blood. Receptors originate from a man aged 18 to 29 in good health.

This clonotype was picked up many times. Possible read error: a much larger clone is one base away. The V and J genes are TRBV6-5 and TRBJ2-1, with TRBD1 matching 8 bases. The CDR3 loop spans 15 amino acids. With 2 bases clipped from V and 12 bases from J, the junction kept 12 bases outside the gene matches. The germline gives CDR1 MNHEY, CDR2 SVGAGI. The CDR3 region is CASSYAEMDRAGQFF. Written as DNA, the CDR3 is TGTGCCAGCAGTTACGCGGAAATGGACAGGGCGGGGCAGTTCTTC.

The chain links TRBV29-1 to TRBJ1-3, with TRBD1 as a possible D gene (6 bases). Germline-derived CDR1 and CDR2 are SQVTM and ANQGSEA. V dropped 4 bases and J dropped 4 bases, with 14 bases sitting between them. There are 14 residues in the CDR3. CDR3 protein: CSVVVGGLGNTIYF. The CDR3 DNA sequence: TGCAGCGTTGTGGTCGGGGGGCTCGGAAACACCATATATTTT.

The chain combines TRBV5-5 with TRBJ2-4; 8 bases fit TRBD2. The closer fit of TRBJ2-7 to the DNA end suggests the J call may be wrong. CDR1 and CDR2 (germline): SGHKS, YYEKEE (reference sequence). CDR3 length: 15 residues. The CDR3, as DNA: TGTGCCAGCAGCTTAGTGGTAGCGGGGACCTACGAGCAGTACTTC. Its protein product is CASSLVVAGTYEQYF.

The V gene is TRBV25-1, the J gene TRBJ1-4; no clear D gene. This CDR3 contains 14 residues. Between the trimmed V and J ends, which lost 8 bases and 6 bases, there was a span of 16 bases. Per the germline V gene, CDR1 is MGHDK and CDR2 is SYGVNS. CDR3 coding DNA: TGTGCCAGCCGAGGAACGGTGGTTGATGAAAAACTGTTTTTT. Protein product: CASRGTVVDEKLFF.

The chain employs TRBV10-3 and TRBJ1-1, with D maybe TRBD1 (5 bases). Deletions cut 5 bases from V and 1 base from J, with 14 bases between. Germline V gene lookup returns CDR1 ENHRY and CDR2 SYGVKD. This CDR3 contains 15 residues. CDR3 coding DNA: TGTGCCATCAGTAAAGGGGCAGAAGAGAACACTGAAGCTTTCTTT. Protein: CAISKGAEENTEAFF.

On this clonotype: A junction end diverges from the germline sequence, so it may reflect a read error. The V call is TRBV7-9, the J call TRBJ2-7; TRBD1 aligns across 7 bases. CDR3 length: 12 residues. Germline V gene lookup returns CDR1 SEHNR and CDR2 FQNEAQ (reference sequence). CDR3 residues: CAISLQGYEQYF. CDR3 coding DNA: TGTGCCATCAGCTTACAGGGGTACGAGCAGTACTTC.

The rearrangement joins TRBV5-1 to TRBJ1-4; the D gene is possibly TRBD1 (6 bases). Germline V gene lookup returns CDR1 SGHRS and CDR2 YFSETQ. V was cut by 4 bases and J by 2 bases, with 15 bases left in between. This CDR3 is 16 amino acids long. The CDR3 nucleotides read TGCGCCAGCAGCGCGTCGACAGGCCCCACTAATGAAAAACTGTTTTTT. This gives the protein CASSASTGPTNEKLFF. The whole variable domain, filled in from reference TRBV5-1 and TRBJ1-4, reads KAGVTQTPRYLIKTRGQQVTLSCSPISGHRSVSWYQQTPGQGLQFLFEYFSETQRNKGNFPGRFSGRQFSNSRSEMNVSTLELGDSALYLCASSASTGPTNEKLFFGSGTQLSVL.

The chain links TRBV20-1 to TRBJ2-7, with TRBD2 matching 7 bases. Germline CDR1 DFQATT, CDR2 SNEGSKA (reference sequence). Trimming removed 0 bases from V and 7 bases from J; junction bases left unmatched: 12. This CDR3 contains 15 residues. The CDR3 DNA reads TGCAGTGCTAGAGAAAAAGCGGGACTTAACAATGAGCAGTACTTC. Amino acid sequence: CSAREKAGLNNEQYF.

Points on this clonotype: This could be a read error, since a much larger clone is one nucleotide away. The rearrangement uses TRBV7-6 and TRBJ2-1, with D tentatively TRBD1 or TRBD2 (7 bases each). CDR1 and CDR2 from the germline V gene are SGHVS and FNYEAQ. This CDR3 contains 15 residues. Trimming took 0 bases from V and 13 from J, leaving 19 bases between them. CDR3 sequence (DNA): TGTGCCAGCAGCTTAGCGGCGTCAGGGGGGGTTCTCCAGTTCTTC. It is translated as CASSLAASGGVLQFF.

The rearrangement joins TRBV6-2 or TRBV6-3 to TRBJ1-5; unclear D gene. Germline values: CDR1 MNHEY, CDR2 SVGEGT. Trimming shortened V by 4 bases and J by 0 bases, and 13 bases separated the two germline ends. This CDR3 region has 16 residues. CDR3 bases: TGTGCCAGCAGTTCCCGAGGAGGGATTAGCAATCAGCCCCAGCATTTT. Translated, it gives CASSSRGGISNQPQHF.

The chain joins TRBV30 to TRBJ2-4; no firm D call. Trimming removed 1 base from V and 0 bases from J, with 7 bases in between. CDR1 is GTSNPN, CDR2 SVGIG, per germline (reference sequence). The length of the CDR3 is 14 residues. The CDR3 spells CAWSGNAAKNIQYF. DNA of the CDR3: TGTGCCTGGAGTGGGAACGCAGCCAAAAACATTCAGTACTTC.

The rearrangement joins TRBV7-2 to TRBJ2-5; TRBD2 agrees at 9 bases. The J segment lost 4 bases and the V segment lost 3 bases, leaving 3 bases of the junction unmatched. The CDR3 has 14 residues. Germline lookup yields CDR1 SGHTA and CDR2 FQGNSA. CDR3 DNA sequence: TGTGCCAGCAGCTTTAGCGGGAGTTCAGAGACCCAGTACTTC. Protein product: CASSFSGSSETQYF.